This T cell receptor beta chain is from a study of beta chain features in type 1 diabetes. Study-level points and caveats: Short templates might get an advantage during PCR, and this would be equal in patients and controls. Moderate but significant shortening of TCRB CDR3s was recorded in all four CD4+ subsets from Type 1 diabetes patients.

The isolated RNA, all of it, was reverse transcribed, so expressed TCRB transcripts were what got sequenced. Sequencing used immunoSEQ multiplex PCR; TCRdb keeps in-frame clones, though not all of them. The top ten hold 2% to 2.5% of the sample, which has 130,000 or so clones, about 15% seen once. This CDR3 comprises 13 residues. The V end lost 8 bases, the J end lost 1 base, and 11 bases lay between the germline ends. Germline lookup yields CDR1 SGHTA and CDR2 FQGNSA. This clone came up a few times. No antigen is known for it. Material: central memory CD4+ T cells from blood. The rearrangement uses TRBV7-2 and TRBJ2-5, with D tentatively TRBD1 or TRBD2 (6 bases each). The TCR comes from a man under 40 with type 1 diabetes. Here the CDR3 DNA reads TGTGCCAGCCGGGGGACACCCCAAGAGACCCAGTACTTC. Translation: CASRGTPQETQYF.